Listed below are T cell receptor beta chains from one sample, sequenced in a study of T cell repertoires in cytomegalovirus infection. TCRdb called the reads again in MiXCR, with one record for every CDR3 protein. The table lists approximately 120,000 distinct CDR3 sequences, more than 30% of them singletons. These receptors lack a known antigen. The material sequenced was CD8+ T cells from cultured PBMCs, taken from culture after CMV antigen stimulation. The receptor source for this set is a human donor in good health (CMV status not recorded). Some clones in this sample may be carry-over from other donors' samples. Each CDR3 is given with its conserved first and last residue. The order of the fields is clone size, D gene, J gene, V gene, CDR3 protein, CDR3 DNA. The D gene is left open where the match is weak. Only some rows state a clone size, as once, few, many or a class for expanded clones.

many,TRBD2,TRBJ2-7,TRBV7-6,CASGTTSAGEQYF,TGTGCCAGCGGCACCACTAGCGCGGGTGAGCAGTACTTC
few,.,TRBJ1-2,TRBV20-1,CSAREVVYGYTF,TGCAGTGCTAGAGAGGTGGTCTATGGCTACACCTTC
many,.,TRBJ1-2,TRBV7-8,CASSPTPGAGSGGYTF,TGTGCCAGCAGCCCGACTCCAGGGGCGGGGAGTGGTGGCTACACCTTC
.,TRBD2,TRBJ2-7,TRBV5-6,CASAGGGSYEQYF,TGTGCCAGCGCCGGGGGGGGCTCCTACGAGCAGTACTTC
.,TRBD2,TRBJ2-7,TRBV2,CASKGESGGLYEQYF,TGTGCCAGCAAAGGGGAGAGCGGGGGGCTGTACGAGCAGTACTTC
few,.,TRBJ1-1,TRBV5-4,CASSYEFMNTEAFF,TGTGCCAGCAGCTACGAGTTCATGAACACTGAAGCTTTCTTT
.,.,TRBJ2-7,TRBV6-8,CASFQSSYEQYF,TGTGCCAGCTTTCAGAGCTCCTACGAGCAGTACTTC
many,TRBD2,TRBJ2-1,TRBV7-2,CASSPRTSGGAGGYNEQFF,TGTGCCAGCAGCCCCCGGACTAGCGGGGGGGCTGGGGGCTACAATGAGCAGTTCTTC
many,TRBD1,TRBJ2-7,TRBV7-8,CASSFAGTARLTEQYF,TGTGCCAGCAGCTTCGCCGGGACAGCTAGACTTACGGAGCAGTACTTC
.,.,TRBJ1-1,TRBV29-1,CSVGDSVGFMNTEAFF,TGCAGCGTTGGAGACTCGGTCGGGTTCATGAACACTGAAGCTTTCTTT
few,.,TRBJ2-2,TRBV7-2,CASSFDVELFF,TGTGCCAGCAGCTTTGACGTGGAGCTGTTTTTT
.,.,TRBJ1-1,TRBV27,CASSFGAGLTEAFF,TGTGCCAGCAGTTTCGGGGCAGGCCTCACTGAAGCTTTCTTT
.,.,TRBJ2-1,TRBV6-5,CASSYAQDEQFF,TGTGCCAGCAGTTACGCCCAGGATGAGCAGTTCTTC
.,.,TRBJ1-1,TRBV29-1,CSVETSGWGNTEAFF,TGCAGCGTTGAAACGTCAGGGTGGGGGAACACTGAAGCTTTCTTT
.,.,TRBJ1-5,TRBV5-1,CASSLAPSDRVSNQPQHF,TGCGCCAGCAGCTTGGCCCCCTCGGACAGAGTGAGCAATCAGCCCCAGCATTTT